This T cell receptor beta chain emerged from a study of PD-1 blockade in classical Hodgkin lymphoma. Study summary: Patients in the cohort were put on intravenous nivolumab, 3 mg/kg every 2 weeks. Broader study findings: Repertoires differed for reasons still undefined, possibly disease activity or prior therapy. Significantly greater TCR diversity emerged by C4D1 in CD4+ cells but not CD8+ cells.

Relapse was seen in all patients after autologous stem cell transplantation, and brentuximab vedotin exposure was variable. Germline V gene data show CDR1 as MNHNY and CDR2 as SVGAGI (reference sequence). V dropped 6 bases and J dropped 0; count of bases not matched to a gene: 3. There are 14 residues in the CDR3. The data were produced by immunoSEQ multiplex PCR, yet TCRdb's version contains in-frame clones alone and is incomplete. The repertoire holds 9,500 to 13,000 clones, with roughly four fifths as singletons. Of note for this clone: Its target is not known.

The chain is built from TRBV6-6 and TRBJ2-7, with 9 bases identical to TRBD1. This receptor was taken from a human donor with classical Hodgkin lymphoma. Sequencing used peripheral blood mononuclear cells (PBMCs), obtained before the second cycle of nivolumab. For the CDR3, the DNA is TGTGCCAGCAGCGGGACAGGGCTCTCCTACGAGCAGTACTTC. Amino acids: CASSGTGLSYEQYF.